What follows describes a single TCR beta chain. Its specificity is unknown. The data were obtained in a study of shared clonotypes between healthy human individuals. Notes on the study in general: Genetic and exposure-history diversity was limited by the few donors.

Selected positively for CCR7 and CD45RO-negative, naive CD8 cells excluded terminally differentiated effector memory CD45RA+ cells. Assay execution proceeded at the deep level. The assay was immunoSEQ multiplex PCR, and TCRdb's table has in-frame clones only and misses some. The data hold around 1,900,000 clones, with over 85% observed a single time. Germline loops: CDR1 MGHRA, CDR2 YSYEKL. After removal of 2 bases from V and 5 bases from J, the junction contained 6 bases not matched to a gene. The CDR3 contains 15 residues. This chain links TRBV4-1 with TRBJ1-1, with 9 bases aligning to TRBD1. Sequencing used naive CD8+ T cells from PBMCs. The TCR originated in a man younger than 35 in good health. Some clones in this sample may be carry-over from other donors' samples. As DNA, the CDR3 is TGCGCCAGCAGCCAAAGAGGACAGGGGAGGACTGAAGCTTTCTTT. Protein sequence: CASSQRGQGRTEAFF.